This T cell receptor beta chain emerged from a study of T cells in localized non-small cell lung cancer. A remark on this clone: Its antigen remains unknown.

Clones were read by immunoSEQ multiplex PCR, and TCRdb kept only the in-frame ones, dropping some. The sample lists 60,000 to 65,000 clones, almost 90% occurring once. Germline V gene lookup returns CDR1 SGHNT and CDR2 YENEEA. This CDR3 region has 13 residues. The V gene lost 5 bases and the J gene lost 8 bases, with 13 bases spanning the gap. Study results and caveats: A raised T cell density in blood coincided with lengthier overall survival.

The gene calls are TRBV11-3 and TRBJ2-1; possibly TRBD2 for D (5 bases). Material: peripheral blood, obtained before any cancer treatment. The sequence derives from a woman aged 35-75 years with stage I lung adenocarcinoma. The CDR3 protein is CASSPGPGDEQFF. CDR3 DNA: TGTGCCAGCAGCCCCGGCCCCGGGGATGAGCAGTTCTTC.